This T cell receptor (beta chain) stems from a study of T cell repertoires in cytomegalovirus infection. Background on the study: In public TCR beta signatures, there were indications of both CMV infection and matching HLA type.

Each CDR3 protein gets one entry after TCRdb re-called the reads with MiXCR. The table has around 81,000 distinct CDR3 sequences, 35% to 45% seen once. V trimming: 3 bases; J trimming: 7 bases; junction bases outside the gene matches: 11. The CDR3 totals 17 residues. CDR1 and CDR2 (germline): SEHNR, FQNEAQ (reference sequence). Regarding the study as a whole: Dominating the ex vivo response were HLA-C-restricted CMV-specific TCR beta clonotypes. Totalled public TCR beta family frequency picked out people who carried CMV plus the relevant HLA.

Comments on this clonotype: What it binds is not known.

The clonotype comes from a human donor in good health (CMV status not recorded). Some clones in this sample may be carry-over from other donors' samples. This sequence joins TRBV7-9 and TRBJ2-2, with 10 bases aligning to TRBD1. The sequencing here drew on CD8+ T cells from cultured PBMCs, taken from culture after CMV antigen stimulation. The CDR3 coding sequence is TGTGCCAGCAGCTTCAGCGTCGGGACAGGGGATAGCGGGGAGCTGTTTTTT. Its protein product is CASSFSVGTGDSGELFF.